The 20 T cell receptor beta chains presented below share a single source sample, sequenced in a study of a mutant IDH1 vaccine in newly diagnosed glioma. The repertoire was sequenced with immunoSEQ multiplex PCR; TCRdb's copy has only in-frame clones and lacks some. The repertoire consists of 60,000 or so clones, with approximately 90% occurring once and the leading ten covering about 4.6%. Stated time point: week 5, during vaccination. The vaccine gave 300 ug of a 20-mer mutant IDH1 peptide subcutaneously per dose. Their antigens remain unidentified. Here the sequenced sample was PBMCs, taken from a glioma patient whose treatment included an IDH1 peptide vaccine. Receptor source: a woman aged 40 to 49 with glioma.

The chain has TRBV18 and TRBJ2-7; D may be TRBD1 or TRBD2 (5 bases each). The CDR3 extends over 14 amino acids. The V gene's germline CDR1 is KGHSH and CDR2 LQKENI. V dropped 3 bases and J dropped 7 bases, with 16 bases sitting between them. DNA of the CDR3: TGTGCCAGCTCACCTTTGACCGGGGCGAGGGAGCAGTACTTC. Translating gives CASSPLTGAREQYF.

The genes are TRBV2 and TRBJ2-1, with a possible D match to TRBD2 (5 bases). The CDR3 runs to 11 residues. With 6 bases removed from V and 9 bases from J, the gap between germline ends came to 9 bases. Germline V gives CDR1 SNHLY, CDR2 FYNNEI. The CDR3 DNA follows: TGTGCCAGCAGGAGGGCGGGTGAGCAGTTCTTC. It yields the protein CASRRAGEQFF.

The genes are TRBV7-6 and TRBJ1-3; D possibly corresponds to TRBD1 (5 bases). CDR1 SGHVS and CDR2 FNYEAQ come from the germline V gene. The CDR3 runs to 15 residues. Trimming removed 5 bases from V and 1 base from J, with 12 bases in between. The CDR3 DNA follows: TGTGCCAGCAGCCCGCGGGAGGGGTCTGGAAACACCATATATTTT. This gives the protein CASSPREGSGNTIYF. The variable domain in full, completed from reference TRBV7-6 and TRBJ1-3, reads GAGVSQSPRYKVTKRGQDVALRCDPISGHVSLYWYRQALGQGPEFLTYFNYEAQQDKSGLPNDRFSAERPEGSISTLTIQRTEQRDSAMYRCASSPREGSGNTIYFGEGSWLTVV.

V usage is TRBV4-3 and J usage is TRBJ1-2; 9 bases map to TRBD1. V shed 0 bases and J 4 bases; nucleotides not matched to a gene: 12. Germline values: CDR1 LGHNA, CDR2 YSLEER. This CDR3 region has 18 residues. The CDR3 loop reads CASSQEPPHRGRFYGYTF. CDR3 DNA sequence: TGCGCCAGCAGCCAAGAACCCCCTCACAGGGGGCGCTTCTATGGCTACACCTTC.

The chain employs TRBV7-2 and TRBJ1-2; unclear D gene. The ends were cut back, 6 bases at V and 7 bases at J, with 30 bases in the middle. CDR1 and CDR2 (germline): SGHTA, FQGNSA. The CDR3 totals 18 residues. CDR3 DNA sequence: TGTGCCAGCAGTTACTCGCGGGGAATTGACCTGAGAGATGGTGGCTACACCTTC. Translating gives CASSYSRGIDLRDGGYTF.

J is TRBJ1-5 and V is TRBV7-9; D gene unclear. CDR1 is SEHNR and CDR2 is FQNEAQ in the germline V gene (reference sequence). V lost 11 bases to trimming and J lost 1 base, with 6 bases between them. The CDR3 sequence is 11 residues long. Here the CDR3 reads CASGSNQPQHF. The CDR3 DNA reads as TGTGCCTCGGGGAGCAATCAGCCCCAGCATTTT.

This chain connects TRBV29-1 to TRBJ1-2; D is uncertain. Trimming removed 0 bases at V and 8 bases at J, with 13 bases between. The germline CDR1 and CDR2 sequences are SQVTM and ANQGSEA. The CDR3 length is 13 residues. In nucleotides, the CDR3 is TGCAGCGTTGAAGATGGTCGAACGGAGGGCTACACCTTC. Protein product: CSVEDGRTEGYTF.

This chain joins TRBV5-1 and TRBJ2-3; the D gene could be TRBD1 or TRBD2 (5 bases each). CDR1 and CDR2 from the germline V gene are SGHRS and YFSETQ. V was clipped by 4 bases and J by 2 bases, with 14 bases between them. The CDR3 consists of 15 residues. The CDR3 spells CASSLGTSPTDTQYF. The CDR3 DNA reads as TGCGCCAGCAGCCTAGGGACCAGCCCCACAGATACGCAGTATTTT.

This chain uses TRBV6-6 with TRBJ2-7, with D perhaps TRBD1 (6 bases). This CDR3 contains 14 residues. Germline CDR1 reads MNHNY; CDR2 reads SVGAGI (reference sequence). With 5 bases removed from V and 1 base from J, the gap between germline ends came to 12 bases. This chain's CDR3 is CASSPQGGSYEQYF. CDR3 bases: TGTGCCAGCAGTCCCCAAGGGGGTTCCTACGAGCAGTACTTC.

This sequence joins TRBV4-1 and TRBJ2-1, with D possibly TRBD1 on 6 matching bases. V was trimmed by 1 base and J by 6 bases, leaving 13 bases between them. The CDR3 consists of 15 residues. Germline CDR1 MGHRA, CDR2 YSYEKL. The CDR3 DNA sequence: TGCGCCAGCAGCCAAGTGTGGGGGCAGAGCAATGAGCAGTTCTTC. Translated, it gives CASSQVWGQSNEQFF.

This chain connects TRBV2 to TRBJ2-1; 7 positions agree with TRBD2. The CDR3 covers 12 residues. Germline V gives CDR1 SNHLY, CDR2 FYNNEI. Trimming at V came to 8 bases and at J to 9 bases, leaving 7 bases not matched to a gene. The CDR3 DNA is TGTGCCAGCGGGACTACGTTCAGTGAGCAGTTCTTC. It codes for CASGTTFSEQFF.

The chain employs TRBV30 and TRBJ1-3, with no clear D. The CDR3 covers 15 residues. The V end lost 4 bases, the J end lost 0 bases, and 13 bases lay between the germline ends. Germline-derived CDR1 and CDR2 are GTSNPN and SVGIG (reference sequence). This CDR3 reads CAWTLARVSGNTIYF. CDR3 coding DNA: TGTGCCTGGACACTCGCCCGGGTCTCTGGAAACACCATATATTTT.

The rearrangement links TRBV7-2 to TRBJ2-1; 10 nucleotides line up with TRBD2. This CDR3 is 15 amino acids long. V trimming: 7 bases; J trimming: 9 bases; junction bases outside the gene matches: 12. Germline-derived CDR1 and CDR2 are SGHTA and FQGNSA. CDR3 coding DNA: TGTGCCAGCACCCCCGGTCTAGCGGGAGTTGCTGAGCAGTTCTTC. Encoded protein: CASTPGLAGVAEQFF.

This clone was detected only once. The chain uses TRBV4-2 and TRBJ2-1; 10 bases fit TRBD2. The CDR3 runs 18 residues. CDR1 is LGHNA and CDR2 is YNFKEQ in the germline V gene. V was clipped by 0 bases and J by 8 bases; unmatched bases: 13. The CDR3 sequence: CASSQESRAGGPMYEQFF. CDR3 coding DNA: TGTGCCAGCAGCCAAGAGAGTCGAGCGGGAGGGCCGATGTATGAGCAGTTCTTC.

The CDR3 loop is CASSLWIGKGETQYF. CDR3 nucleotide sequence: TGTGCCAGCAGCTTATGGATAGGGAAGGGAGAGACCCAGTACTTC. This chain joins TRBV7-9 and TRBJ2-5; no firm D call. The CDR3 is 15 residues long. V lost 2 bases to trimming and J lost 4 bases, with 14 bases between them. CDR1 SEHNR and CDR2 FQNEAQ come from the germline V gene (reference sequence).

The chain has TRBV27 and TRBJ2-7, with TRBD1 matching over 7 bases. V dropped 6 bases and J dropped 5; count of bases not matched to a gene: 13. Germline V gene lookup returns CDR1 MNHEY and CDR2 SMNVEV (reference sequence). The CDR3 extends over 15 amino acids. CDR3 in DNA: TGTGCCAGCAGCCCGACTTGGACAGGCAACCACGAGCAGTACTTC. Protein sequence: CASSPTWTGNHEQYF.

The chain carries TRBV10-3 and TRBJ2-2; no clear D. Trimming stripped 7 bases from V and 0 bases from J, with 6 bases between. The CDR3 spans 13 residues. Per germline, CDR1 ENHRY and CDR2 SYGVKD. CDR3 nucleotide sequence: TGTGCCATCATGAGTGCGAACACCGGGGAGCTGTTTTTT. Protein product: CAIMSANTGELFF.

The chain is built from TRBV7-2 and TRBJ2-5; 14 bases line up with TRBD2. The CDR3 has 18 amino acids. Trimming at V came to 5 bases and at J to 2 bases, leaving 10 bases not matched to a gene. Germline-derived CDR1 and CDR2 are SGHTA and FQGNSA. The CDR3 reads CASSLGLAGVGGQETQYF. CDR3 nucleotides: TGTGCCAGCAGCCTGGGACTAGCGGGAGTCGGGGGGCAAGAGACCCAGTACTTC.

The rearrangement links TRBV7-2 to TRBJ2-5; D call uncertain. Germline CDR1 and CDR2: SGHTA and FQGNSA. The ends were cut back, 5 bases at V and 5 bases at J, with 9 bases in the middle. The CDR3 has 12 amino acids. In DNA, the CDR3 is TGTGCCAGCAGCACCACACGCGAGACCCAGTACTTC. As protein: CASSTTRETQYF.

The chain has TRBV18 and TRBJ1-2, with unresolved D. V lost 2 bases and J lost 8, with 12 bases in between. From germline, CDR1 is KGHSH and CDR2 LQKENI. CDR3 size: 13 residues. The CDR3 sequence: CASSPGRVQGYTF. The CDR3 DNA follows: TGTGCCAGCTCACCAGGTCGGGTTCAGGGCTACACCTTC.